A single T cell receptor (beta chain) is shown here with its context. Its antigen is still unknown. The data were taken from a study of T cell repertoires in cytomegalovirus infection. As for the study in general: Recently described HLA-C-restricted plus well-studied HLA-B-restricted CMV epitopes were used. Both CMV infection and a matching HLA type were indicated by public TCR beta signatures.

TCRdb used MiXCR to reprocess the reads, holding one entry per CDR3 protein. The repertoire holds roughly 700,000 distinct CDR3 sequences, with roughly 36% as singletons. Study conclusions and caveats: The cumulative frequency of public TCR beta families identified carriers of CMV plus the relevant HLA.

The CDR3 loop spans 13 amino acids. J was trimmed by 4 bases and V by 8 bases; bases with no gene match: 10. Looked up from germline, CDR1 is SQVTM and CDR2 is ANQGSEA. The receptor's source is a human donor in good health (CMV status not recorded). Some clones in this sample may be carry-over from other donors' samples. The V gene is TRBV29-1, the J gene TRBJ2-7; TRBD1 matches at 8 bases. The starting material was cultured PBMCs, obtained from culture after CMV antigen stimulation. The CDR3 nucleotides read TGCAGCCGGGTCCAGGGGGCGCGTTACGAGCAGTACTTC. This gives the protein CSRVQGARYEQYF.